The 16 T cell receptor beta chains in this list originate from one sample, sequenced in a study of cytomegalovirus exposure and HLA in healthy donors. The PCR contained 60 Vbeta and 13 Jbeta primers. Using immunoSEQ multiplex PCR, the repertoire was profiled, and TCRdb retains in-frame clones only, with some absent. The repertoire table contains more than 95,000 clones. The specimen sequenced was PBMCs. The receptors here all came from a man in his forties in good health and CMV-seronegative.

The chain links TRBV19 to TRBJ2-3; 9 positions agree with TRBD2. V shed 8 bases and J 3 bases; nucleotides not matched to a gene: 12. The CDR3 totals 16 residues. CDR1 is LNHDA and CDR2 is SQIVND in the germline V gene (reference sequence). CDR3 sequence (DNA): TGTGCCAGTCAAGTGTTAGCGGGAGTTGGGACAGATACGCAGTATTTT. It translates to CASQVLAGVGTDTQYF.

The rearrangement links TRBV7-2 to TRBJ1-1; D not certain. Between the trimmed V and J ends, which lost 2 bases and 3 bases, there was a span of 22 bases. This CDR3 is built from 18 residues. Looked up from germline, CDR1 is SGHTA and CDR2 is FQGNSA. In DNA, the CDR3 is TGTGCCAGCAGCTTACCCTTTTCAGTCAGGTGGCGGGACACTGAAGCTTTCTTT. It yields the protein CASSLPFSVRWRDTEAFF.

The chain combines TRBV6-4 with TRBJ2-5; no firm D call. TRBJ2-7 matches the DNA end more closely, so the J call is doubtful. CDR3 length equals 15 residues. Germline CDR1 reads MRHNA; CDR2 reads SNTAGT. The CDR3 nucleotides read TGTGCCAGCAGTGACTCGAGGCCACGACTGTACGAGCAGTACTTC. It specifies CASSDSRPRLYEQYF.

The chain uses TRBV7-9 and TRBJ2-6; 7 bases agree with TRBD1. CDR1 and CDR2 from the germline V gene are SEHNR and FQNEAQ (reference sequence). The CDR3 is made up of 16 amino acids. The V gene end was trimmed by 5 bases and the J gene end by 1 base; junction bases not matched to a gene: 5. The CDR3 DNA sequence: TGTGCCAGCAGCCCGACGACAGGGTCTGGGGCCAACGTCCTGACTTTC. It translates to CASSPTTGSGANVLTF.

V is TRBV10-3 and J is TRBJ2-3; 8 nucleotides match TRBD2. Germline trimming cut 7 bases from V and 4 bases from J; bases unmatched to any gene: 10. Per the germline V gene, CDR1 is ENHRY and CDR2 is SYGVKD. The CDR3 has 15 amino acids. DNA for the CDR3: TGTGCCATCAAGGAGCGGGAGACTGGGTCAGATACGCAGTATTTT. Protein sequence: CAIKERETGSDTQYF.

The chain combines TRBV27 with TRBJ1-5; possible D gene TRBD1, 5 bases. Trimming took 6 bases from V and 1 from J, leaving 7 bases between them. CDR3 length: 13 residues. Germline values: CDR1 MNHEY, CDR2 SMNVEV (reference sequence). The CDR3 loop reads CASRDTSNQPQHF. Here the CDR3 DNA reads TGTGCCAGCAGGGACACGAGCAATCAGCCCCAGCATTTT.

As regards this clone: The junction shows a germline mismatch at one end, possibly a read error. This rearrangement joins TRBV10-3 to TRBJ2-5, with TRBD2 matching 10 bases. The CDR3 is made up of 17 amino acids. Germline assignment: CDR1 ENHRY and CDR2 SYGVKD. The CDR3 nucleotides are TGTGCCATCAGTGACCGTTCGGCTAGCGGGAGTTTTTTTTTCGGGAACTTC. Residues: CAISDRSASGSFFFGNF.

The gene calls are TRBV5-1 and TRBJ2-5, with D unresolved. The V and J ends lost 2 bases and 2 bases respectively, with 7 bases between them. Per germline, CDR1 SGHRS and CDR2 YFSETQ. The CDR3 is made up of 13 amino acids. The CDR3 region is CASSLQLQETQYF. In DNA form, the CDR3 reads TGCGCCAGCAGCTTACAGTTGCAAGAGACCCAGTACTTC. Full variable domain (outside the CDR3, taken from reference TRBV5-1 and TRBJ2-5): KAGVTQTPRYLIKTRGQQVTLSCSPISGHRSVSWYQQTPGQGLQFLFEYFSETQRNKGNFPGRFSGRQFSNSRSEMNVSTLELGDSALYLCASSLQLQETQYFGPGTRLLVL.

V usage is TRBV19 and J usage is TRBJ2-5; 8 nucleotides match TRBD2. Germline CDR1 and CDR2: LNHDA and SQIVND (reference sequence). CDR3 length: 15 amino acids. V lost 4 bases and J lost 5; bases outside the gene matches: 9. CDR3 nucleotide sequence: TGTGCCAGTAGTAGTCTAGCGGGCCTCCTCGAGACCCAGTACTTC. Residues: CASSSLAGLLETQYF.

The chain uses TRBV19 and TRBJ2-3; maybe TRBD1 (5 bases). V dropped 5 bases and J dropped 0 bases, with 9 bases sitting between them. The CDR3 is 14 amino acids. Germline CDR1 is LNHDA and CDR2 is SQIVND (reference sequence). The CDR3 DNA reads TGTGCCAGTAGTGTTGACAGTAGCACAGATACGCAGTATTTT. Translated: CASSVDSSTDTQYF.

This chain uses TRBV19 with TRBJ2-3; D call uncertain. The CDR3 extends over 13 amino acids. Germline CDR1 reads LNHDA; CDR2 reads SQIVND (reference sequence). Trimming pared 7 bases from V and 2 bases from J, leaving 10 bases between. CDR3 amino acids: CASTKSVTDTQYF. In nucleotides, the CDR3 is TGTGCCAGTACCAAATCAGTCACAGATACGCAGTATTTT.

The V and J genes are TRBV5-4 and TRBJ1-2; TRBD1 matches at 7 bases. The CDR3 contains 15 residues. Germline V gene lookup returns CDR1 SGHNT and CDR2 YYREEE (reference sequence). V lost 10 bases to trimming and J lost 4 bases; unmatched junction nucleotides: 16. The CDR3 here is CAGSLGGAALYGYTF. The CDR3 coding sequence is TGTGCCGGTAGTCTAGGGGGCGCGGCCCTCTATGGCTACACCTTC.

This chain connects TRBV9 to TRBJ1-1; no reliable D call. This CDR3 contains 14 residues. Germline assignment: CDR1 SGDLS and CDR2 YYNGEE. V lost 2 bases, J lost 1 base, and 9 bases lay in between. CDR3 sequence: CASSVGTANTEAFF. In nucleotides, the CDR3 is TGTGCCAGCAGCGTTGGAACAGCGAACACTGAAGCTTTCTTT.

This chain uses TRBV7-2 with TRBJ2-6; tentatively, D is TRBD2 (5 bases). CDR3 length: 16 residues. Germline CDR1 SGHTA, CDR2 FQGNSA. The V end was cut by 1 base, the J end by 2 bases, with 9 bases between. The CDR3 DNA sequence: TGTGCCAGCAGCTTAGTTAGCGTGGCTGGGGCCAACGTCCTGACTTTC. Translated, it gives CASSLVSVAGANVLTF.

The CDR3 nucleotides are TGTGCCAGCAGCCCAGGCGGGGGCAATGATGAAAAACTGTTTTTT. Protein: CASSPGGGNDEKLFF. V gene TRBV9 combines with J gene TRBJ1-4, with D possibly being TRBD1 (6 bases). V gave up 4 bases and J gave up 6 bases, with 16 bases separating them. CDR3 length: 15 amino acids. The germline V gene has CDR1 SGDLS and CDR2 YYNGEE.

The chain employs TRBV19 and TRBJ2-6; 9 nucleotides line up with TRBD1. V shed 8 bases and J 2 bases; nucleotides not matched to a gene: 7. CDR3 length: 16 residues. From germline, CDR1 is LNHDA and CDR2 SQIVND (reference sequence). This CDR3 reads CASAWTGDPGANVLTF. The CDR3 DNA sequence: TGTGCCAGTGCGTGGACAGGGGACCCTGGGGCCAACGTCCTGACTTTC.